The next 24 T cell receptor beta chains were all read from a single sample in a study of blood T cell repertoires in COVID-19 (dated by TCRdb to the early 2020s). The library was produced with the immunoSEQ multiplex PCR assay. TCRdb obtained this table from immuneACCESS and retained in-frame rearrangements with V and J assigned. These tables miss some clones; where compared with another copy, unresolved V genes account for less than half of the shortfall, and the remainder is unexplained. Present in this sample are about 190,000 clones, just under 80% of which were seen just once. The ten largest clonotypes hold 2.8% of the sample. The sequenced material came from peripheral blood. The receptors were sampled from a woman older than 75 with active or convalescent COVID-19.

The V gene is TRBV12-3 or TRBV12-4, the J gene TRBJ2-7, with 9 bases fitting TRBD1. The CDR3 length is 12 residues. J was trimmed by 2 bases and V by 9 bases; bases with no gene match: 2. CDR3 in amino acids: CASTGGPYEQYF. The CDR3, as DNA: TGTGCCAGTACAGGGGGCCCCTACGAGCAGTACTTC.

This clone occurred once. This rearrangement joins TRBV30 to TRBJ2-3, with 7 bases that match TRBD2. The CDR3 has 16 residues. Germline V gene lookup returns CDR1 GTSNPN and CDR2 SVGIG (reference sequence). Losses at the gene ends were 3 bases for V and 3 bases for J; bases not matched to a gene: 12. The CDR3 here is CAWSGWEGVVTDTQYF. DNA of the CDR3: TGTGCCTGGAGCGGATGGGAGGGCGTAGTAACAGATACGCAGTATTTT.

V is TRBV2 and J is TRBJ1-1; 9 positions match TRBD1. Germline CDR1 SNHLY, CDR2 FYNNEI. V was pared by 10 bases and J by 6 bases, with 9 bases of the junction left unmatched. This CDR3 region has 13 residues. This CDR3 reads CATEDRGKSEAFF. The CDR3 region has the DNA TGTGCCACCGAGGACAGGGGTAAATCTGAAGCTTTCTTT.

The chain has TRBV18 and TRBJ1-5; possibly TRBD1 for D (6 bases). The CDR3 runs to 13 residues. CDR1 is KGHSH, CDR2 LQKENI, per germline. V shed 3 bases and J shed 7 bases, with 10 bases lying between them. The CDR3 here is CASSPHRDQPQHF. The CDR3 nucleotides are TGTGCCAGCTCACCCCACAGGGACCAGCCCCAGCATTTT.

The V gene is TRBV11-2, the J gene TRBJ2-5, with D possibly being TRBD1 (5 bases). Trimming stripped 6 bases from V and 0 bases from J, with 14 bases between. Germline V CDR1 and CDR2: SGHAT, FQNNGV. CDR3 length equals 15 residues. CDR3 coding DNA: TGTGCCAGCAGACCGACCGACAGAGACCAAGAGACCCAGTACTTC. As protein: CASRPTDRDQETQYF. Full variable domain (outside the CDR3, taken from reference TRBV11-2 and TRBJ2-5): EAGVAQSPRYKIIEKRQSVAFWCNPISGHATLYWYQQILGQGPKLLIQFQNNGVVDDSQLPKDRFSAERLKGVDSTLKIQPAKLEDSAVYLCASRPTDRDQETQYFGPGTRLLVL.

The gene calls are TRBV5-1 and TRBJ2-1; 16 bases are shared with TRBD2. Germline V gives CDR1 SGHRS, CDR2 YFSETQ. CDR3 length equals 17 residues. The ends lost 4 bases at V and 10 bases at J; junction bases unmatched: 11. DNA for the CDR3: TGCGCCAGCAGCAATCCCGGGACTAGCGGGGGGGCAAAAGAGCAGTTCTTC. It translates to CASSNPGTSGGAKEQFF.

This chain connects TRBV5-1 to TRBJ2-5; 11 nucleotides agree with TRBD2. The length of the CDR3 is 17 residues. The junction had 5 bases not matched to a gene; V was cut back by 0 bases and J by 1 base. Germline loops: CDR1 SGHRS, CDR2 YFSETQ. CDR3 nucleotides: TGCGCCAGCAGCTTGGGACTAGCGGGGAGCATCCAAGAGACCCAGTACTTC. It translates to CASSLGLAGSIQETQYF.

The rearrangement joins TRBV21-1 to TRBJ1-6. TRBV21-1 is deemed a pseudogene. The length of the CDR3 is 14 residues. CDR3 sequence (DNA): TGTGCCAGCAGCAAAAAACTGAATAATTCACCCCTCCACTTT. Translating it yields CASSKKLNNSPLHF.

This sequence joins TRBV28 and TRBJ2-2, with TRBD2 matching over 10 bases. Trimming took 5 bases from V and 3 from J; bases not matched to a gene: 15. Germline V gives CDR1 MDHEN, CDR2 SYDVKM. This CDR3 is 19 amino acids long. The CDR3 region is CASSDRTSGYIRDTGELFF. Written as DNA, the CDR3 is TGTGCCAGCAGTGACCGGACTAGCGGATATATAAGAGACACCGGGGAGCTGTTTTTT.

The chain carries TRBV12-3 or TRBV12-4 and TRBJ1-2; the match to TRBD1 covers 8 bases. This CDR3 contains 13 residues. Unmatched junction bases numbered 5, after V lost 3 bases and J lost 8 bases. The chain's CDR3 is CASSLQGAWGYTF. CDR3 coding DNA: TGTGCCAGCAGTTTGCAGGGGGCATGGGGCTACACCTTC.

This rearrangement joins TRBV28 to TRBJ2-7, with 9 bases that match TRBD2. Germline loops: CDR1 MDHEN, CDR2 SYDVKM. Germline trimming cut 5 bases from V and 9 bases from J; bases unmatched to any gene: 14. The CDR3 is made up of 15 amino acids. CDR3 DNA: TGTGCCAGCAGTCGAACGTTGGCGGGGGGGCGTCGGCAGTACTTC. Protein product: CASSRTLAGGRRQYF.

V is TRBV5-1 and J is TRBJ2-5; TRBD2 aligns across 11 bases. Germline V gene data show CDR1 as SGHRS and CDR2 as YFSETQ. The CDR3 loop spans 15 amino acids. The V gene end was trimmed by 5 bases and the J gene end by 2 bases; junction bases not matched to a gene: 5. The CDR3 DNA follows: TGCGCCAGCAGACTAGCGGGGGTTCCACAAGAGACCCAGTACTTC. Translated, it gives CASRLAGVPQETQYF.

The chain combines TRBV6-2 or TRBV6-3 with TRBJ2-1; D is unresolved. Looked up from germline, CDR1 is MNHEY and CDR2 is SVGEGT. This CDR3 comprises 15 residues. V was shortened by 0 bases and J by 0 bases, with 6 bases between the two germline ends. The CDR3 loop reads CASSYSSSSYNEQFF. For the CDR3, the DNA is TGTGCCAGCAGTTACTCGTCGAGCTCCTACAATGAGCAGTTCTTC.

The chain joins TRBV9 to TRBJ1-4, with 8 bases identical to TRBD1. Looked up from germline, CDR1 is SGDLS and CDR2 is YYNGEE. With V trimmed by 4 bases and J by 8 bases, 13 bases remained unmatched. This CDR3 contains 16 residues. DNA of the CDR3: TGTGCCAGCAGCTCCCGGGTTCAGGGGGCAGGGGAAAAACTGTTTTTT. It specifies CASSSRVQGAGEKLFF.

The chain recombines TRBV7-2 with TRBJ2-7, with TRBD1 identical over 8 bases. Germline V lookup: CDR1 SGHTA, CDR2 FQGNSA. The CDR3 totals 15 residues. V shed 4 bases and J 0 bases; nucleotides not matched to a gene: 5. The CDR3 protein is CASSSDRGRSYEQYF. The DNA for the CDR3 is TGTGCCAGCAGCTCAGACAGGGGCCGCTCCTACGAGCAGTACTTC.

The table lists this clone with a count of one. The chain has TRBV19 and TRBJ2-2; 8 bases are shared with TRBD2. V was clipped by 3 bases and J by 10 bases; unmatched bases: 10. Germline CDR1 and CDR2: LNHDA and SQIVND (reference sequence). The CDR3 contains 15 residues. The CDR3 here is CASSIGRGALEELFF. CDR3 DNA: TGTGCCAGTAGTATCGGGCGGGGGGCCCTCGAGGAGCTGTTTTTT.

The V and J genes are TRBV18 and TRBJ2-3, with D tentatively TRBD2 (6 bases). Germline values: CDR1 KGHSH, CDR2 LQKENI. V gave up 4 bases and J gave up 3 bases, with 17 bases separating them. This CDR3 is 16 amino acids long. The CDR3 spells CASSLERVLETDTQYF. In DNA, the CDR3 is TGTGCCAGCTCACTAGAGCGGGTTCTCGAGACAGATACGCAGTATTTT.

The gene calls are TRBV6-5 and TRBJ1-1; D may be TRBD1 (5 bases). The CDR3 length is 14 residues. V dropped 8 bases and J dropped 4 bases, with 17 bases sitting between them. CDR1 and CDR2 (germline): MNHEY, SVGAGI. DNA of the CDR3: TGTGCCAGCTCTATAAAGGGGTGGAGCACTGAAGCTTTCTTT. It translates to CASSIKGWSTEAFF.

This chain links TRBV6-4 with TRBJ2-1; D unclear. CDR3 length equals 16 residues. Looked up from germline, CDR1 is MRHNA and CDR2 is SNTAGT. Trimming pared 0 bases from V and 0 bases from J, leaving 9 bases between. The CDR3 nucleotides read TGTGCCAGCAGTGACTCTTACTCGAGCTCCTACAATGAGCAGTTCTTC. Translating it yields CASSDSYSSSYNEQFF.

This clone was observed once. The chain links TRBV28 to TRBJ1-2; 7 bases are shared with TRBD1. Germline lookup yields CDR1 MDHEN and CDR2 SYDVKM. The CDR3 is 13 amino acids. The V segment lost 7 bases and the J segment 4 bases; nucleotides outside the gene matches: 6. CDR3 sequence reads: CASIAGGRYGYTF. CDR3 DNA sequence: TGTGCCAGCATCGCAGGGGGACGCTATGGCTACACCTTC.

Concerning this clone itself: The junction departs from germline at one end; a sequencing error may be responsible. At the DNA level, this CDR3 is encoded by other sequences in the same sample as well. The CDR3 DNA reads TGTGCCAGCTCCCCACGACAGGGGGAAGAGACCCAGTACTTC. This translates into CASSPRQGEETQYF. The chain recombines TRBV18 with TRBJ2-5; TRBD1 matches at 9 bases. Germline lookup yields CDR1 KGHSH and CDR2 LQKENI. The CDR3 contains 14 residues.

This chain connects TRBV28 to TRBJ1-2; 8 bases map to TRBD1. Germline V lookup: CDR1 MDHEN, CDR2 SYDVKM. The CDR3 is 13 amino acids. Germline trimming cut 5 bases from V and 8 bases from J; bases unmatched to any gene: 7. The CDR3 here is CASSTPGGPGYTF. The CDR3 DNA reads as TGTGCCAGCAGTACACCAGGGGGCCCGGGCTACACCTTC.

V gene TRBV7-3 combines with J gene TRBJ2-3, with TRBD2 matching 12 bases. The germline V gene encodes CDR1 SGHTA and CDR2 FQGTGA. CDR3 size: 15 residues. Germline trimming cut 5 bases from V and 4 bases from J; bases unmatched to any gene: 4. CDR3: CASSRLAGGPDTQYF. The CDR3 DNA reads TGTGCCAGCAGCCGTCTAGCGGGGGGGCCAGATACGCAGTATTTT. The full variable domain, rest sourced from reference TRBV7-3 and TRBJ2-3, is GAGVSQTPSNKVTEKGKYVELRCDPISGHTALYWYRQSLGQGPEFLIYFQGTGAADDSGLPNDRFFAVRPEGSVSTLKIQRTERGDSAVYLCASSRLAGGPDTQYFGPGTRLTVL.

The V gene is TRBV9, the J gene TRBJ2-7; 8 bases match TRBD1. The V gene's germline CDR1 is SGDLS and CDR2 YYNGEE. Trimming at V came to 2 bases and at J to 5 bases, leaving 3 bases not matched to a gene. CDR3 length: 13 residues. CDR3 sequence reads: CASSVQGANEQYF. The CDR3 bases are TGTGCCAGCAGCGTGCAGGGGGCTAACGAGCAGTACTTC.